These 6 T cell receptor beta chains came from one sample sequenced in a study of blood T cell repertoires in COVID-19. Sequencing was performed with immunoSEQ multiplex PCR; in TCRdb, only in-frame clones are kept and a portion is missing. Of around 160,000 clones in the sample, more than 75% were seen once. The sample consisted of PBMCs or T cells enriched from blood (not recorded which). The receptors originated from a woman between 25 and 40 years old with acute COVID-19.

This clone has only one observation. This chain connects TRBV7-2 to TRBJ2-7; TRBD2 agrees at 7 bases. The CDR3 covers 12 residues. Germline trimming cut 5 bases from V and 3 bases from J; bases unmatched to any gene: 1. Germline values: CDR1 SGHTA, CDR2 FQGNSA. CDR3 nucleotides: TGTGCCAGCAGCGGCGGGAGCTACGAGCAGTACTTC. This encodes CASSGGSYEQYF.

The chain employs TRBV18 and TRBJ2-7, with D possibly being TRBD1 (6 bases). Trimming left V 3 bases short and J 3 bases short, with 12 bases between. The CDR3 is 14 residues long. CDR1 and CDR2 from the germline V gene are KGHSH and LQKENI. CDR3 region: CASSPNREIYEQYF. The CDR3 DNA reads TGTGCCAGCTCACCCAACAGGGAAATCTACGAGCAGTACTTC.

This chain uses TRBV27 with TRBJ1-2; 9 bases are a match to TRBD1. V was clipped by 2 bases and J by 5 bases; unmatched bases: 9. Germline CDR1 and CDR2: MNHEY and SMNVEV (reference sequence). This CDR3 contains 16 residues. CDR3: CASSLSAGQGLYGYTF. The CDR3 DNA reads as TGTGCCAGCAGTTTAAGTGCGGGACAGGGATTGTATGGCTACACCTTC.

The chain is built from TRBV7-6 and TRBJ1-4; D possibly corresponds to TRBD1 (5 bases). Trimming stripped 0 bases from V and 7 bases from J, with 15 bases between. This CDR3 region has 16 residues. Germline CDR1 SGHVS, CDR2 FNYEAQ. The CDR3: CASSLAGRAMGEKLFF. The CDR3 coding sequence is TGTGCCAGCAGCTTAGCGGGCAGGGCGATGGGTGAAAAACTGTTTTTT. Full variable domain (remainder filled in from reference TRBV7-6 and TRBJ1-4): GAGVSQSPRYKVTKRGQDVALRCDPISGHVSLYWYRQALGQGPEFLTYFNYEAQQDKSGLPNDRFSAERPEGSISTLTIQRTEQRDSAMYRCASSLAGRAMGEKLFFGSGTQLSVL.

This clone was recorded a few times. The chain is built from TRBV7-2 and TRBJ2-1; TRBD2 might be the D (6 bases). This CDR3 spans 16 amino acids. Trimming removed 2 bases from V and 1 base from J, with 12 bases in between. Germline loops: CDR1 SGHTA, CDR2 FQGNSA. The CDR3, as DNA: TGTGCCAGCAGCTTACCGGACGGGAGATCCTACAATGAGCAGTTCTTC. Its translation is CASSLPDGRSYNEQFF.

The rearrangement joins TRBV24-1 to TRBJ2-3, with TRBD2 matching 7 bases. The CDR3 sequence is 17 residues long. CDR1 and CDR2 (germline): KGHDR, SFDVKD. V lost 5 bases and J lost 4; bases outside the gene matches: 14. The CDR3 sequence is CATSGASGGIVSDTQYF. The CDR3 nucleotides read TGTGCCACCAGTGGGGCTAGCGGAGGGATAGTTTCAGATACGCAGTATTTT.